This TCR beta chain appears in the sequencing data of a study of T cell repertoires in cytomegalovirus infection. About the study: An indication of both CMV infection and matching HLA type came from public TCR beta signatures.

A remark on this clonotype: Its specificity is not known.

One entry per CDR3 protein results from TCRdb running MiXCR on the reads. This sample has about half a million distinct CDR3 sequences; 25% to 35% occur once, and the top ten carry 17%. V lost 6 bases and J lost 7; bases outside the gene matches: 7. CDR3 size: 15 residues. The chain is built from TRBV12-3 or TRBV12-4 and TRBJ2-1; 12 bases fit TRBD2. The sequence was collected from a human donor in good health (CMV status not recorded). Some clones in this sample may be carry-over from other donors' samples. Source: cultured PBMCs, taken from culture after CMV antigen stimulation. DNA for the CDR3: TGTGCCAGCAGAGGACTAGCGGGACGGAAGAATGAGCAGTTCTTC. It is translated as CASRGLAGRKNEQFF.